The entry that follows covers one TCR beta chain sequence. Its cognate antigen has yet to be identified. No base-level quality is on record; no much larger clone is a single base apart. The immunoSEQ hsTCRB assay version 4, run in survey mode, was used to sequence TCRbeta repertoires from genomic DNA. For TCRbeta sequencing, genomic DNA was diluted to roughly 9.4 ng/uL, with up to about 1 ug used per sample. The paper's data handling went like this. TCRbeta data were analyzed in ImmunoSeq Analyzer 3.0, with diversity computed on productive nucleotide rearrangements. Using the Immunarch R package, the improved Chao index served to estimate lower-bound TCR diversity and the Gini coefficient served to estimate clonality. When different nucleotide rearrangements encoded the same CDR3beta amino acid sequence, each rearrangement was treated as a distinct clonotype. TCRbeta sequences significantly enriched in antigen-responding cells relative to anti-CD3/anti-CD28-activated cells were identified by differential abundance analysis. Using predicted peptide-MHC specificity as the basis, GLIPH2 grouped TCRs into clusters, both for each participant individually and for the merged data sets that combined participants. TCRdb obtained this table from immuneACCESS and retained in-frame rearrangements with V and J assigned. These tables miss some clones; where compared with another copy, unresolved V genes account for less than half of the shortfall, and the remainder is unexplained. The V and J calls and the clone size are those of that table, but D and trimming were determined from the DNA. Counted in this sample were around 42,000 clones; 75% to 80% of them appeared once. The ten top clones hold over 12% of the sample.

These data belong to a study of persistence of HIV-infected CD4 T cells (dated by TCRdb to the early 2020s). Regarding the complete study: CMV- and HIV-1 Gag-responding CD4+ T cells were isolated from ART-treated individuals so that antigen-driven clonal expansion of HIV-1-infected cells could be examined. For the TCR cluster analysis across participants, about 8 participants were included for CMV and six or seven participants for Gag. Peripheral blood samples of up to about 200 mL were collected at multiple time points, except for a couple of participants, who underwent leukapheresis at a single time point. The median time the participants had spent on suppressive ART was 8 years. TCRbeta sequencing assessed the clonality of all cells in each sorted population, while proviral sequencing assessed the clonality of infected cells. The investigation overall reported the following: Bulk TCR analyses could not be limited to the rare CMV-responding cells that actually contained HIV-1 proviruses. A correlation was observed between TCR oligoclonality and proviral oligoclonality within the same sorted populations. Few individuals were included in the study, and only a limited range of antigens was tested. TCRbeta richness in CMV- and Gag-responding cells was significantly lower than in anti-CD3/anti-CD28-responding cells; CMV-responding cells had higher oligoclonality than CD3/CD28-stimulated and Gag-responding cells. Antigen-responding cells were enriched for degenerate expanded CDR3beta sequences, which suggests convergent selection of CD4+ responses to CMV and Gag.

Read against the paper, the sample's treatment or condition label means: suppressive antiretroviral therapy. Cells were stimulated with a pool of overlapping HIV-1 Gag 15-mer peptides at 0.9 to 1 ug per peptide per mL. Memory populations depleted of antigen-responding cells were obtained by sorting nonresponding CD40L-negative CD69-negative CD45RO-high memory CD4+ T cells. HIV-1-infected adults in whom suppressive ART had been started during chronic infection were enrolled as participants. For at least 4 years, participants had undetectable plasma HIV-1 RNA, below 50 copies/mL. To be included, a participant needed positive CMV serology and a CD4+ T cell count above 400 cells/uL. Before stimulation, PBMCs were isolated using density centrifugation and depleted of CD8+ T cells. CD8-depleted PBMCs were stimulated for about 19 hours with anti-CD28/CD49d costimulation, CD40-blocking antibody and enfuvirtide to prevent new infections. Cell sorting was performed on a Beckman Coulter MoFlo Legacy or XDP sorter, and dead cells were excluded with propidium iodide. Genomic DNA was extracted using the QIAamp DNA Mini Kit for samples with more than one million cells and using the Quick-DNA Microprep Kit for all other samples.

The junction shows trimming of 3 bases on V and 7 bases on J, plus 12 bases between the germline ends. From the cysteine up to the phenylalanine, the CDR3 has a length of 13 residues. Only the CDR3 DNA stays, 39 bases, in frame from base 1. This clonotype was obtained from an adult man with HIV who was CMV-seropositive. Sequenced material: CD4+ T cells sorted from PBMCs after approximately 20-hour stimulation, taken from a patient who received antiretroviral therapy. The sample's cell subset or site label, decoded: CD40L-CD69- CD45RO-high memory CD4 T cells not responding to Gag peptides. This sequence uses TRBV12-3 or TRBV12-4 and TRBJ1-2; TRBD1 is possibly the D segment (5 matching bases). DNA sequence: TGTGCCAGCAGTTTGTTCAGGGCTGGTGGCTACACCTTC. This translates into CASSLFRAGGYTF.